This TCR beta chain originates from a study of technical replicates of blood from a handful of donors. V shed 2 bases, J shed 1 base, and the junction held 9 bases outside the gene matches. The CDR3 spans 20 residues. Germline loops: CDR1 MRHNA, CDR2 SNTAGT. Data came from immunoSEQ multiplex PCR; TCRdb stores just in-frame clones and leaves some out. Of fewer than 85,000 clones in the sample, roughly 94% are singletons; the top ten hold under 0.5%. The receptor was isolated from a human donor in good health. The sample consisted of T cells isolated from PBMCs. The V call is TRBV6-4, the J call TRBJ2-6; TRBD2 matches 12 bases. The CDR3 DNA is TGTGCCAGCAGTGACAGGGCTAGCGGGAGGGCCCCGTCTGGGGCCAACGTCCTGACTTTC. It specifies CASSDRASGRAPSGANVLTF.